This T cell receptor (beta chain) comes out of a study of T cell responses to AZD1222 COVID-19 vaccine. Study-wide results and caveats: Spike-specific TCR breadth and depth grew following two AZD1222 doses. The peak T cell response came first, and repertoires were sampled only after it. Donors were chiefly white British, with a greater number of females, and clonal diversity was perhaps underestimated.

The CDR3 totals 15 residues. J gave up 2 bases and V 1 base, and 1 base lay outside the gene matches. The V gene's germline CDR1 is KGHSH and CDR2 LQKENI. As to this clone: The antigen is undetermined. The same CDR3 is also encoded by other DNA sequences in this sample.

The protocol was immunoSEQ multiplex PCR, while the TCRdb copy is restricted to in-frame clones and leaves out a portion. The sample shows around 140,000 clones, 93% of them seen only once. This TCR was sampled from an adult in good health. J is TRBJ1-4 and V is TRBV18, with 7 bases that match TRBD1. The sample here was peripheral blood, taken on day 0 of AZD1222 vaccination. The CDR3 spells CASSPQGATNEKLFF. The CDR3 nucleotides are TGTGCCAGCTCACCACAGGGGGCGACTAATGAAAAACTGTTTTTT.